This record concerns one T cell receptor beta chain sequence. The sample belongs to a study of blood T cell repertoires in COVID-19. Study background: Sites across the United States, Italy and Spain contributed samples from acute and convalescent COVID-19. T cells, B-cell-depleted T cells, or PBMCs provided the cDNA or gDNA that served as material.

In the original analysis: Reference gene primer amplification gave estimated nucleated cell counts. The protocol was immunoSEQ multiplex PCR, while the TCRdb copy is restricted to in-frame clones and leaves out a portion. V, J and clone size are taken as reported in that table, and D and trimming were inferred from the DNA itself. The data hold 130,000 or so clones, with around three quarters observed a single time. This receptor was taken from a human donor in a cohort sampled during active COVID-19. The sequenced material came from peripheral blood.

The CDR3: CATSDPTGTDTQYF. For the CDR3, the DNA is TGTGCCACCAGTGATCCGACTGGCACAGATACGCAGTATTTT. The chain carries TRBV24-1 and TRBJ2-3, with D hard to call. In germline, CDR1 is KGHDR, CDR2 SFDVKD. Between the trimmed V and J ends, which lost 3 bases and 1 base, there was a span of 7 bases. CDR3 size: 14 residues.